This T cell receptor beta chain emerged from a study of human T cells and chemical hapten exposure. There are 17 residues in the CDR3. V shed 3 bases, J shed 7 bases, and the junction held 15 bases outside the gene matches. Germline V gene lookup returns CDR1 MNHEY and CDR2 SMNVEV (reference sequence). It was from unfractionated whole blood that total RNA was extracted. It was the library that attached unique molecular identifiers to individual cDNA molecules. TCRdb ran MiXCR on the 5' RACE reads and lists one entry per CDR3 protein. The repertoire holds 81,000 or so distinct CDR3 sequences, with about 8% as singletons. This clonotype was seen repeatedly, ten times or more.

The clonotype originates from a male donor in good health. The chain carries TRBV27 and TRBJ2-1, with 7 positions matching TRBD2. In DNA form, the CDR3 reads TGTGCCAGCAGTTTGGGGAGGGTGGGACTCCTACGTAATGAGCAGTTCTTC. It translates to CASSLGRVGLLRNEQFF.